This record covers a single T cell receptor (beta chain). Study processing details: Researchers report that nucleated cell counts were estimated from reference gene primer amplification. This table comes from immunoSEQ multiplex PCR, and its TCRdb copy is limited to in-frame clones, with some not included. The V and J calls and the clone size are those of that table, but D and trimming were determined from the DNA. The sample has 30,000 to 40,000 clones; nearly 90% are singletons. V was cut by 1 base and J by 0 bases, with 11 bases left in between. The CDR3 runs 16 residues. CDR1 SNHLY and CDR2 FYNNEI come from the germline V gene. These data originate in a study of blood T cell repertoires in COVID-19. On the study more broadly: Sample material is recorded as cDNA or gDNA derived from T cells, B-cell-depleted T cells, or PBMCs.

The TCR originated in a man in his fifties or sixties with active or convalescent COVID-19. The chain recombines TRBV2 with TRBJ2-3; no reliable D call. Sequencing was done on a sample of peripheral blood. The CDR3 sequence: CASSEGPKTSTDTQYF. The CDR3 DNA follows: TGTGCCAGCAGTGAAGGCCCTAAAACTAGCACAGATACGCAGTATTTT.